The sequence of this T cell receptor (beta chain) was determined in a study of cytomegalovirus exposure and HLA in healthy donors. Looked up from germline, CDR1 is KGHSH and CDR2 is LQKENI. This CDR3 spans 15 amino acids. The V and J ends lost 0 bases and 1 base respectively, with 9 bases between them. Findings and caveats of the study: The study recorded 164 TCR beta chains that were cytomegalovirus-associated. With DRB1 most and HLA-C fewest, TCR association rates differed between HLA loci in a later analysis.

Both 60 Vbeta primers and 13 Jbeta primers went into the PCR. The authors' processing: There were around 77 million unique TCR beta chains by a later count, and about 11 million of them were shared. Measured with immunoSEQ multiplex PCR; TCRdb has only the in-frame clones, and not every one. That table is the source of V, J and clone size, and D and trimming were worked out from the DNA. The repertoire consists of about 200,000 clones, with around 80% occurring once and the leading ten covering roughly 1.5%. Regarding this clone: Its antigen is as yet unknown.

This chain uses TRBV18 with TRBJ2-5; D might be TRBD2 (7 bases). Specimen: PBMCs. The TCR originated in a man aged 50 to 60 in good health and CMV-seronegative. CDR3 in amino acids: CASSPPRGGQETQYF. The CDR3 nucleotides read TGTGCCAGCTCACCACCGAGGGGGGGCCAAGAGACCCAGTACTTC.